The table lists the clone carrying this T cell receptor beta chain with a few counts. The entry originates in a study of blood T cell repertoires in COVID-19. Study summary: PBMCs, B-cell-depleted T cells, or T cells provided the cDNA or gDNA that made up the material.

Original processing methods: Counts of nucleated cells, estimated from reference gene primer amplification, were obtained. The protocol was immunoSEQ multiplex PCR, while the TCRdb copy is restricted to in-frame clones and leaves out a portion. V and J calls and clone size follow that table, whereas D and trimming were derived from the DNA. The repertoire holds about 150,000 clones, with approximately 82% as singletons. J was trimmed by 0 bases and V by 5 bases; bases with no gene match: 7. Germline V CDR1 and CDR2: MNHEY, SVGEGT. CDR3 length equals 16 residues. Sequenced material: peripheral blood. The rearrangement uses TRBV6-2 or TRBV6-3 and TRBJ2-3, with 8 bases that match TRBD2. The sequence was collected from a woman aged 50 to 60 with acute or convalescent COVID-19. The CDR3 loop reads CASSLGLARSTDTQYF. The DNA for the CDR3 is TGTGCCAGCAGTCTCGGACTAGCAAGAAGCACAGATACGCAGTATTTT.